There are a few counts of the clone carrying this T cell receptor (beta chain). Its antigen is as yet unknown. Primers: 60 Vbeta forward and 13 Jbeta reverse. Clones were sequenced by immunoSEQ multiplex PCR, and TCRdb holds only the in-frame ones, with some missing. The repertoire holds over 150,000 clones, roughly 70% seen once, with 2.8% in the top ten. This specimen comes from a study of cytomegalovirus exposure and HLA in healthy donors. Notes on the study in general: Reports described diagnosis of cytomegalovirus status by the classifier as highly specific and sensitive.

V lost 2 bases, J lost 4 bases, and 22 bases lay in between. Germline CDR1 reads MDHEN; CDR2 reads SYDVKM. CDR3 length: 18 amino acids. This chain uses TRBV28 with TRBJ2-3; the D is unclear. This TCR came from a woman in her twenties or thirties in good health and CMV-seronegative. Material for sequencing was PBMCs. The CDR3 DNA sequence: TGTGCCAGCAGTTTAGGGCAGAGAAGGAACAAAGAGTCAGATACGCAGTATTTT. Amino acids: CASSLGQRRNKESDTQYF.